Below, 20 T cell receptor beta chains from the same sample are listed, as sequenced in a study of blood T cell repertoires in COVID-19. Repertoires were generated with immunoSEQ multiplex PCR, while TCRdb's copy carries only in-frame clones and drops some. The sample carries about 24,000 clones, around nine tenths recorded once. Sequencing input: peripheral blood. All receptors derive from a woman aged 70-85 years with active COVID-19.

The J gene is TRBJ2-7, the V gene TRBV27, with 8 bases matching TRBD2. The CDR3 is made up of 15 amino acids. The J segment lost 3 bases and the V segment lost 7 bases, leaving 11 bases of the junction unmatched. Germline CDR1 and CDR2: MNHEY and SMNVEV (reference sequence). Here the CDR3 reads CASTRGGGPVYEQYF. CDR3 coding DNA: TGTGCCAGCACCCGAGGCGGGGGGCCCGTCTACGAGCAGTACTTC.

This clone was seen a few times. The chain links TRBV7-2 to TRBJ1-6; a possible D gene is TRBD1 (6 bases). This CDR3 has 14 amino acids. Germline CDR1 is SGHTA and CDR2 is FQGNSA. The V end was cut by 2 bases, the J end by 10 bases, with 12 bases between. The CDR3 spells CASSLSQGSSPLHF. DNA of the CDR3: TGTGCCAGCAGCTTAAGCCAGGGGTCCTCACCCCTCCACTTT.

This chain links TRBV7-4 with TRBJ1-5, with D maybe TRBD1 (5 bases). Germline CDR1 and CDR2: SGHVT and SQSDAQ. V shed 5 bases and J shed 2 bases, with 19 bases lying between them. The CDR3 totals 17 residues. The CDR3 region is CASSPRRGYYGNQPQHF. The CDR3 region has the DNA TGTGCCAGCAGCCCCCGGCGGGGGTATTATGGCAATCAGCCCCAGCATTTT. The full variable domain, with the rest looked up from reference TRBV7-4 and TRBJ1-5, is GAGVSQSPRYKVAKRGRDVALRCDSISGHVTLYWYRQTLGQGSEVLTYSQSDAQRDKSGRPSGRFSAERPERSVSTLKIQRTEQGDSAVYLCASSPRRGYYGNQPQHFGDGTRLSIL.

The gene calls are TRBV5-8 and TRBJ2-1; the D gene is possibly TRBD2 (6 bases). The germline V gene encodes CDR1 SGHTS and CDR2 YDEGEE. The CDR3 runs 14 residues. Trimming left V 0 bases short and J 9 bases short, with 13 bases between. The chain's CDR3 is CASSLGGTLREQFF. CDR3 nucleotides: TGTGCCAGCAGCTTGGGTGGGACTTTACGTGAGCAGTTCTTC.

This clone has only a few counts. The chain employs TRBV6-1 and TRBJ1-2; the D gene is possibly TRBD1 (6 bases). The CDR3 is 13 amino acids. The germline V gene encodes CDR1 MNHNS and CDR2 SASEGT. Trimming shortened V by 2 bases and J by 8 bases, and 12 bases separated the two germline ends. CDR3 sequence: CASSELTGWGYTF. CDR3 coding DNA: TGTGCCAGCAGTGAACTGACAGGATGGGGCTACACCTTC.

The chain combines TRBV5-1 with TRBJ2-7, with D possibly being TRBD2 (6 bases). Germline V gene sequence: CDR1 SGHRS, CDR2 YFSETQ. Trimming took 4 bases from V and 4 from J, leaving 9 bases between them. The CDR3 length is 12 residues. The CDR3 reads CASSPGGYEQYF. The CDR3 coding sequence is TGCGCCAGCAGCCCTGGGGGGTACGAGCAGTACTTC.

In its sample, this clone was seen once. This sequence joins TRBV3-1 (or the pseudogene TRBV3-2) and TRBJ1-5; tentative D call: TRBD1 (6 bases). CDR1 LGHDT and CDR2 YNNKEL come from the germline V gene (reference sequence). CDR3 size: 15 residues. V was cut by 1 base and J by 6 bases, with 13 bases left in between. CDR3: CASSQGGGRSQPQHF. In nucleotides, the CDR3 is TGTGCCAGCAGCCAAGGCGGGGGGCGGAGTCAGCCCCAGCATTTT.

The rearrangement uses TRBV6-1 and TRBJ2-1; no clear D gene. Trimming pared 4 bases from V and 5 bases from J, leaving 18 bases between. The germline V gene encodes CDR1 MNHNS and CDR2 SASEGT. The CDR3 covers 16 residues. The CDR3 region has the DNA TGTGCCAGCAGTGTCGAGCCCGGCGGCGGAAACAATGAGCAGTTCTTC. Its protein product is CASSVEPGGGNNEQFF.

This chain uses TRBV7-3 with TRBJ2-5, with 11 bases identical to TRBD2. This CDR3 region has 15 residues. V dropped 3 bases and J dropped 4; count of bases not matched to a gene: 4. Germline values: CDR1 SGHTA, CDR2 FQGTGA. This chain's CDR3 is CASSFSGGAGETQYF. In DNA, the CDR3 is TGTGCCAGCAGCTTTAGCGGGGGGGCCGGAGAGACCCAGTACTTC.

This chain uses TRBV9 with TRBJ1-2; possibly TRBD1 for D (6 bases). This CDR3 has 14 amino acids. V lost 4 bases and J lost 5, with 15 bases in between. The germline gives CDR1 SGDLS, CDR2 YYNGEE. The CDR3 bases are TGTGCCAGCAGCCCCTCGGGGGGGCTGTATGGCTACACCTTC. This encodes CASSPSGGLYGYTF.

The CDR3 nucleotides read TGTGCCAGCAGTTTCAGGGGGGATACGCAGTATTTT. Amino acid sequence: CASSFRGDTQYF. The V gene is TRBV6-5, the J gene TRBJ2-3, with 7 bases that match TRBD1. The V gene's germline CDR1 is MNHEY and CDR2 SVGAGI. The junction had 1 base not matched to a gene; V was cut back by 4 bases and J by 6 bases. The CDR3 covers 12 residues.

The chain carries TRBV28 and TRBJ2-2, with a tentative D call TRBD1 (6 bases). This CDR3 spans 15 amino acids. V was clipped by 3 bases and J by 7 bases, with 15 bases between them. CDR1 is MDHEN and CDR2 is SYDVKM in the germline V gene. The CDR3 DNA reads TGTGCCAGCAGTTTTTTGGGGGCATCTGACGGGGAGCTGTTTTTT. Its protein is CASSFLGASDGELFF.

This clone is categorized as medium-sized. This CDR3 is also generated by other DNA sequences in the sample. The rearrangement uses TRBV11-3 and TRBJ2-1, with D possibly matching TRBD1 (5 bases). There are 14 residues in the CDR3. Trimming pared 3 bases from V and 4 bases from J, leaving 10 bases between. CDR1 is SGHNT, CDR2 YENEEA, per germline. Here the CDR3 reads CASSLASGYNEQFF. The CDR3 DNA is TGTGCCAGCAGCTTGGCCTCAGGGTACAATGAGCAGTTCTTC.

The CDR3, as DNA: TGTGCCAGCAGTTTGGGGGGAGAAAAACTGTTTTTT. This sequence encodes CASSLGGEKLFF. The chain recombines TRBV28 with TRBJ1-4; perhaps TRBD1 as D (5 bases). The CDR3 contains 12 residues. The germline gives CDR1 MDHEN, CDR2 SYDVKM. V was cut by 3 bases and J by 8 bases, with 7 bases left in between.

By share, this clone ranks as medium-sized (0.01 to 0.1%). This sequence joins TRBV12-3 or TRBV12-4 and TRBJ2-7; the D is unclear. V was clipped by 5 bases and J by 0 bases, with 2 bases between them. This CDR3 is 11 amino acids long. CDR3 in amino acids: CASSHSYEQYF. The CDR3 nucleotides are TGTGCCAGCAGTCACTCCTACGAGCAGTACTTC.

V and J are TRBV18 and TRBJ2-3; 8 bases align to TRBD1. Per the germline V gene, CDR1 is KGHSH and CDR2 is LQKENI. The V and J ends lost 2 bases and 6 bases, in that order; junction bases with no gene match: 4. The CDR3 is 14 residues long. CDR3 coding DNA: TGTGCCAGCTCACCAAGGACAGGGACCGATACGCAGTATTTT. This gives the protein CASSPRTGTDTQYF.

V is TRBV28 and J is TRBJ1-1; tentative D call: TRBD1 (5 bases). The CDR3 runs to 14 residues. Germline V CDR1 and CDR2: MDHEN, SYDVKM. Trimming removed 4 bases at V and 5 bases at J, with 14 bases between. The CDR3 loop is CASSSEGRNTEAFF. The CDR3 coding sequence is TGTGCCAGCAGTTCAGAGGGGAGGAATACTGAAGCTTTCTTT.

The chain combines TRBV3-1 (or the pseudogene TRBV3-2) with TRBJ2-7, with 8 bases identical to TRBD2. Germline values: CDR1 LGHDT, CDR2 YNNKEL (reference sequence). With 4 bases clipped from V and 4 bases from J, the junction kept 12 bases outside the gene matches. This CDR3 has 16 amino acids. CDR3 bases: TGTGCCAGCAGCCGATCAGGGGCGGGGGGCTCTTACGAGCAGTACTTC. Amino acid sequence: CASSRSGAGGSYEQYF.

The chain uses TRBV7-9 and TRBJ1-6; D is possibly TRBD1 (5 bases). V shed 5 bases and J shed 1 base, with 15 bases lying between them. The CDR3 totals 17 residues. CDR1 SEHNR and CDR2 FQNEAQ come from the germline V gene (reference sequence). The CDR3 reads CASSPSTAGSYNSPLHF. In DNA form, the CDR3 reads TGTGCCAGCAGCCCTTCGACAGCGGGGTCCTATAATTCACCCCTCCACTTT.

The genes are TRBV5-1 and TRBJ2-6; TRBD1 matches 7 bases. Losses at the gene ends were 4 bases for V and 4 bases for J; bases not matched to a gene: 2. The CDR3 length is 14 residues. From germline, CDR1 is SGHRS and CDR2 YFSETQ. CDR3 sequence: CASSRGPGANVLTF. CDR3 nucleotide sequence: TGCGCCAGCAGCAGGGGGCCCGGGGCCAACGTCCTGACTTTC.